One sample yielded the 28 T cell receptor beta chains listed below, sequenced in a study of CD8 T cells in ankylosing spondylitis. TCRdb independently ran MiXCR on the 5' RACE reads; one entry per CDR3 protein. The sample comprises hundreds of thousands of distinct CDR3 sequences, about 10% of which are singletons, and under 25% rests with the top ten. The sample consisted of blood, either unsorted or a sorted T cell fraction (not recorded which). The receptors come from a male donor with ankylosing spondylitis or in good health (not recorded which).

This clonotype was found many times. The rearrangement uses TRBV6-1 and TRBJ1-5; D is perhaps TRBD1 (5 bases). CDR3 length: 13 residues. V shed 5 bases and J shed 3 bases, with 8 bases lying between them. Germline loops: CDR1 MNHNS, CDR2 SASEGT. This chain's CDR3 is CASSTGDNQPQHF. The CDR3 bases are TGTGCCAGCAGTACGGGGGACAATCAGCCCCAGCATTTT.

This clonotype has ten or more counts. This chain connects TRBV28 to TRBJ1-2, with a tentative D call TRBD1 (5 bases). CDR1 MDHEN and CDR2 SYDVKM come from the germline V gene. V dropped 1 base and J dropped 5 bases, with 11 bases sitting between them. This CDR3 is built from 14 residues. As DNA, the CDR3 is TGTGCCAGCAGTTTATACCAGGGTAAATATGGCTACACCTTC. This encodes CASSLYQGKYGYTF.

The CDR3 DNA sequence: TGTGCCAGCAGTTTATTTACAGGGAGCTACGAGCAGTACTTC. Amino acid sequence: CASSLFTGSYEQYF. The rearrangement joins TRBV12-3 or TRBV12-4 to TRBJ2-7, with TRBD1 as a possible D gene (6 bases). The length of the CDR3 is 14 residues. V lost 2 bases and J lost 3, with 11 bases in between.

The V gene is TRBV20-1, the J gene TRBJ1-6, with D possibly matching TRBD1 (5 bases). Per germline, CDR1 DFQATT and CDR2 SNEGSKA (reference sequence). The CDR3 extends over 14 amino acids. The V and J ends lost 0 bases and 7 bases respectively, with 10 bases between them. The CDR3 DNA sequence: TGCAGTGCTAGAGATCCTAGGGGAAATTCACCCCTCCACTTT. Its protein is CSARDPRGNSPLHF.

The chain links TRBV18 to TRBJ1-3, with TRBD1 identical over 7 bases. The J segment lost 0 bases and the V segment lost 3 bases, leaving 8 bases of the junction unmatched. The CDR3 length is 17 residues. The germline CDR1 and CDR2 sequences are KGHSH and LQKENI. CDR3 nucleotide sequence: TGTGCCAGCTCACCGTCCCACAGGGGCTTCTCTGGAAACACCATATATTTT. Encoded protein: CASSPSHRGFSGNTIYF. The complete variable domain, with remaining parts taken from reference TRBV18 and TRBJ1-3, reads NAGVMQNPRHLVRRRGQEARLRCSPMKGHSHVYWYRQLPEEGLKFMVYLQKENIIDESGMPKERFSAEFPKEGPSILRIQQVVRGDSAAYFCASSPSHRGFSGNTIYFGEGSWLTVV.

The chain links TRBV5-6 to TRBJ2-5, with D perhaps TRBD1 (6 bases). The germline V gene has CDR1 SGHDT and CDR2 YYEEEE. The CDR3 is made up of 14 amino acids. Between the trimmed V and J ends, which lost 3 bases and 1 base, there was a span of 10 bases. CDR3 sequence reads: CASSWSGVQETQYF. The CDR3 bases are TGTGCCAGCAGCTGGTCAGGGGTCCAAGAGACCCAGTACTTC.

This clonotype was picked up many times. The genes are TRBV5-1 and TRBJ2-6, with a possible D match to TRBD2 (5 bases). Trimming took off 3 bases at V and 4 bases at J, with 11 bases between the two ends. The CDR3 runs to 15 residues. Germline CDR1 is SGHRS and CDR2 is YFSETQ. CDR3 sequence: CASSSQEAGANVLTF. DNA for the CDR3: TGCGCCAGCAGCTCGCAGGAGGCCGGGGCCAACGTCCTGACTTTC.

This clonotype was seen ten or more times. The chain links TRBV6-1 to TRBJ1-5; maybe TRBD1 (6 bases). V lost 4 bases and J lost 3, with 13 bases in between. This CDR3 has 15 residues. Per germline, CDR1 MNHNS and CDR2 SASEGT. The CDR3 nucleotides are TGTGCCAGCAGTGGACGGGACACCGACAATCAGCCCCAGCATTTT. It codes for CASSGRDTDNQPQHF.

This clonotype was found many times. The chain combines TRBV3-1 with TRBJ1-1; D is unclear. The CDR3 runs to 11 residues. CDR1 LGHDT and CDR2 YNNKEL come from the germline V gene (reference sequence). The ends were cut back, 6 bases at V and 11 bases at J, with 13 bases in the middle. CDR3 nucleotides: TGTGCCAGCAGGAGGGCTAACATCGCTTTCTTT. This translates into CASRRANIAFF.

This clonotype was counted at least ten times. The gene calls are TRBV29-1 and TRBJ1-2; 8 positions agree with TRBD1. This CDR3 contains 12 residues. After removal of 6 bases from V and 5 bases from J, the junction contained 5 bases not matched to a gene. Germline V lookup: CDR1 SQVTM, CDR2 ANQGSEA. CDR3 DNA sequence: TGCAGCGTCCAGGACAGGGTTTATGGCTACACCTTC. This gives the protein CSVQDRVYGYTF.

The chain links TRBV9 to TRBJ2-5; 8 bases align to TRBD2. This CDR3 contains 15 residues. Germline V gene lookup returns CDR1 SGDLS and CDR2 YYNGEE. Trimming removed 0 bases from V and 3 bases from J; junction bases left unmatched: 4. CDR3 sequence: CASSVGSGGKETQYF. The CDR3 DNA reads as TGTGCCAGCAGCGTAGGAAGCGGGGGTAAAGAGACCCAGTACTTC.

CDR3 in DNA: TGTGCCAGCAGCCAAGGGACTACAGGGAGTCGAGGCTACACCTTC. Translating gives CASSQGTTGSRGYTF. The V and J genes are TRBV3-1 and TRBJ1-2, with D maybe TRBD1 (6 bases). This CDR3 spans 15 amino acids. The V gene's germline CDR1 is LGHDT and CDR2 YNNKEL (reference sequence). The V end was cut by 1 base, the J end by 8 bases, with 17 bases between.

This clonotype was detected many times. This chain joins TRBV5-1 and TRBJ2-3; TRBD2 agrees at 10 bases. The CDR3 is 17 residues long. From germline, CDR1 is SGHRS and CDR2 YFSETQ. V gave up 0 bases and J gave up 6 bases; unmatched junction bases: 10. CDR3 nucleotides: TGCGCCAGCAGCTTGGTTACTAGCGGGGCCCGGTGGGATACGCAGTATTTT. It is translated as CASSLVTSGARWDTQYF.

This clonotype has ten or more counts. The chain employs TRBV20-1 and TRBJ2-1; 11 bases line up with TRBD2. The CDR3 contains 14 residues. From germline, CDR1 is DFQATT and CDR2 SNEGSKA (reference sequence). The V segment lost 6 bases and the J segment 5 bases; nucleotides outside the gene matches: 6. CDR3 amino acids: CSALLAGVNNEQFF. The DNA for the CDR3 is TGCAGTGCCCTACTAGCGGGGGTAAACAATGAGCAGTTCTTC.

This clonotype appeared a few times. The chain joins TRBV7-2 to TRBJ1-1, with a tentative D call TRBD1 (5 bases). The V gene's germline CDR1 is SGHTA and CDR2 FQGNSA. CDR3 length: 13 amino acids. The germline V and J ends were trimmed by 5 bases and 7 bases, with 14 bases remaining between them. CDR3 protein: CASSPRGLVEAFF. The CDR3 DNA follows: TGTGCCAGCAGCCCCCGGGGCCTCGTTGAAGCTTTCTTT.

This clonotype has a count of ten or more. V and J are TRBV7-2 and TRBJ2-1; 12 nucleotides line up with TRBD2. Germline-derived CDR1 and CDR2 are SGHTA and FQGNSA. V gave up 4 bases and J gave up 6 bases; unmatched junction bases: 7. There are 16 residues in the CDR3. CDR3 region: CASSSSPGLAGNEQFF. Written as DNA, the CDR3 is TGTGCCAGCAGCTCTTCCCCGGGACTAGCGGGCAATGAGCAGTTCTTC.

This clonotype occurred a few times. The chain uses TRBV9 and TRBJ1-3; D perhaps matches TRBD1 (6 bases). The CDR3 length is 15 residues. The V gene lost 0 bases and the J gene lost 4 bases, with 11 bases spanning the gap. The V gene's germline CDR1 is SGDLS and CDR2 YYNGEE. The CDR3 reads CASSVDWGPGNTIYF. The CDR3 nucleotides are TGTGCCAGCAGCGTAGATTGGGGGCCAGGAAACACCATATATTTT.

This clonotype is classed as medium-sized (0.01 to 0.1%). This chain joins TRBV5-1 and TRBJ1-5, with 7 positions matching TRBD1. Germline V lookup: CDR1 SGHRS, CDR2 YFSETQ. After removal of 1 base from V and 2 bases from J, the junction contained 0 bases not matched to a gene. The CDR3 is 14 amino acids. The CDR3, as DNA: TGCGCCAGCAGCTTGACAGGGGGCAATCAGCCCCAGCATTTT. The encoded protein is CASSLTGGNQPQHF.

This clonotype has a count of ten or more. V is TRBV7-2 and J is TRBJ1-5; D is ambiguous. Germline CDR1 and CDR2: SGHTA and FQGNSA. Deletions cut 4 bases from V and 0 bases from J, with 7 bases between. This CDR3 contains 14 residues. CDR3 DNA: TGTGCCAGCAGCTCCACAAATAGCAATCAGCCCCAGCATTTT. The encoded protein is CASSSTNSNQPQHF. Drawing the rest from reference TRBV7-2 and TRBJ1-5, the complete variable domain is GAGVSQSPSNKVTEKGKDVELRCDPISGHTALYWYRQSLGQGLEFLIYFQGNSAPDKSGLPSDRFSAERTGGSVSTLTIQRTQQEDSAVYLCASSSTNSNQPQHFGDGTRLSIL.

This clonotype was picked up many times. The genes are TRBV9 and TRBJ2-3, with D perhaps TRBD1 (5 bases). CDR1 SGDLS and CDR2 YYNGEE come from the germline V gene. Trimming left V 3 bases short and J 5 bases short, with 16 bases between. This CDR3 contains 15 residues. The CDR3 region is CASSARQQGVDTQYF. CDR3 in DNA: TGTGCCAGCAGCGCGAGACAGCAAGGGGTAGATACGCAGTATTTT.

This clonotype showed up just a few times. The chain employs TRBV29-1 and TRBJ2-5; the D is unclear. The CDR3 is 12 amino acids. V lost 8 bases and J 4 bases, leaving 14 bases between the germline ends. The germline V gene has CDR1 SQVTM and CDR2 ANQGSEA. CDR3 coding DNA: TGCAGCTCCCGGACCGCTGGAGAGACCCAGTACTTC. This gives the protein CSSRTAGETQYF.

Ten or more counts support this clonotype. The chain uses TRBV30 and TRBJ1-1, with D hard to call. Per germline, CDR1 GTSNPN and CDR2 SVGIG (reference sequence). The V and J ends lost 4 bases and 1 base respectively, with 10 bases between them. The CDR3 contains 13 residues. For the CDR3, the DNA is TGTGCCTGGAAGCAGATAAAGAACACTGAAGCTTTCTTT. It is translated as CAWKQIKNTEAFF.

This clonotype was picked up many times. This chain uses TRBV20-1 with TRBJ1-1; 7 bases agree with TRBD1. Germline V CDR1 and CDR2: DFQATT, SNEGSKA (reference sequence). Trimming cost V 5 bases and J 1 base; bases outside gene matches: 4. The CDR3 covers 13 residues. CDR3 nucleotide sequence: TGCAGTGCTCTTGGGGACAGGAACACTGAAGCTTTCTTT. Translation gives CSALGDRNTEAFF.

The chain recombines TRBV19 with TRBJ1-5, with D unclear. V lost 1 base, J lost 3 bases, and 7 bases lay in between. Germline CDR1 and CDR2: LNHDA and SQIVND (reference sequence). CDR3 length: 14 residues. The CDR3 loop reads CASSIGGSNQPQHF. The CDR3 DNA reads as TGTGCCAGTAGTATAGGGGGTTCCAATCAGCCCCAGCATTTT.

In its sample, this clonotype was seen a few times. This chain uses TRBV28 with TRBJ1-2, with D perhaps matching TRBD1 (6 bases). Trimming took 6 bases from V and 4 from J, leaving 18 bases between them. CDR1 and CDR2 (germline): MDHEN, SYDVKM. This CDR3 is 15 amino acids long. The CDR3, as DNA: TGTGCCAGCAGCCTGTTCTCAGGGGCGGTCTATGGCTACACCTTC. Protein product: CASSLFSGAVYGYTF.

This clonotype showed up many times. CDR3 DNA: TGTGCCAGCAGCCAGGGACTCCGCACAGATACGCAGTATTTT. It codes for CASSQGLRTDTQYF. The chain combines TRBV7-2 with TRBJ2-3, with a tentative D call TRBD2 (6 bases). The CDR3 sequence is 14 residues long. The ends were cut back, 5 bases at V and 1 base at J, with 10 bases in the middle. Germline values: CDR1 SGHTA, CDR2 FQGNSA.

This clonotype showed up many times. The gene calls are TRBV29-1 and TRBJ2-2, with D unresolved. Trimming pared 5 bases from V and 2 bases from J, leaving 12 bases between. The germline gives CDR1 SQVTM, CDR2 ANQGSEA. The CDR3 runs to 14 residues. The chain's CDR3 is CSVRSRENTGELFF. The CDR3 DNA sequence: TGCAGCGTTAGGTCCCGAGAAAACACCGGGGAGCTGTTTTTT.

V and J are TRBV29-1 and TRBJ2-5; D gene ambiguous. CDR3 size: 10 residues. Germline V gives CDR1 SQVTM, CDR2 ANQGSEA. Trimming took 6 bases from V and 3 from J, leaving 5 bases between them. The CDR3 DNA sequence: TGCAGCGTCGCAAAAGAGACCCAGTACTTC. Its protein product is CSVAKETQYF.